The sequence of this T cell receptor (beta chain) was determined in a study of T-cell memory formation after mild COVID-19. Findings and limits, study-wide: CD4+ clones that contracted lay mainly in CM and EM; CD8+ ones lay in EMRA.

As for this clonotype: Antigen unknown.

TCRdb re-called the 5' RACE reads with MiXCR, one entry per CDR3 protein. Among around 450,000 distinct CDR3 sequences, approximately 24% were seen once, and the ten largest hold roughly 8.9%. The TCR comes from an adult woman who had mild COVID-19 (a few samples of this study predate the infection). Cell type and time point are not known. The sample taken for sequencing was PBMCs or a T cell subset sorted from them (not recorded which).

CDR3 nucleotide sequence: TGTGCCAGCAGCGAACGGGACACCCTGAACACTGAAGCTTTCTTT. Its translation: CASSERDTLNTEAFF. This sequence joins TRBV7-9 and TRBJ1-1; TRBD1 is a possible D gene (6 bases). Trimming took off 5 bases at V and 0 bases at J, with 13 bases between the two ends. CDR1 and CDR2 (germline): SEHNR, FQNEAQ (reference sequence). This CDR3 is 15 amino acids long.